This TCR beta chain was sequenced in a study of OX40 agonist ivuxolimab in advanced cancers. A note on the overall study: The costimulatory receptor OX40 (CD134) was targeted by ivuxolimab, a fully human IgG2 agonistic monoclonal antibody. A male proportion of around 80% and a mean age of 60 years, ranging from about 23 to 90, were recorded for the dose-escalation cohort. Intravenous ivuxolimab was administered to patients every 2 weeks at six dose levels: 0.01, 0.1, 0.3, 1.5, 3 and 10 mg/kg. The paper reports the monotherapy dose-escalation portion (N of about 51 patients) of the phase I ivuxolimab trial. Partial responses occurred in three dose-escalation patients: two with cutaneous melanoma and one with hepatocellular carcinoma. The purpose of peripheral TCRbeta sequencing was to test whether ivuxolimab changed TCR sequence diversity and led to clonal T-cell expansion. Prior anti-PD-1, anti-PD-L1 or anti-CTLA-4 therapy was permitted, and checkpoint inhibitors had been received by roughly 40% of dose-escalation patients. Among the 52 dose-escalation patients, approximately 20 had hepatocellular carcinoma, roughly 15 melanoma, 9 renal cell carcinoma and 9 head and neck cancer.

Patients with autoimmune disease history or receiving systemic immunosuppression were excluded from the trial. Peripheral blood for TCR sequencing was drawn from every dose cohort at baseline, at cycle 4 day 1 and at cycle 7 day 1. The samples were taken from a phase I, first-in-human, multicenter, open-label dose-escalation trial of ivuxolimab. The trial enrolled adults with locally advanced or metastatic head and neck squamous cell, hepatocellular, melanoma or renal cell carcinoma. CD4+ and CD8+ T cells were sorted separately from peripheral blood before TCR sequencing. This clone was counted only a few times. Its recognized antigen is unknown. One junction end disagrees with the germline gene, perhaps due to a read error. Genomic DNA was extracted from sorted cells for sequencing of the TCRbeta CDR3 region. The immunoSEQ Assay was used for sequencing of TCRbeta CDR3 regions. This is the immuneACCESS table as TCRdb keeps it, with only in-frame sequences that have V and J called. A part of the clones is gone; compared with another copy, unresolved V genes explain less than half, and the rest is unexplained. The sample records more than 65,000 clones, approximately 90% of which are singletons. Approximately 0.6% of the sample belongs to the ten largest clones.

Study-wide findings and limitations: On average, CD8+ T cells showed more expanded clones than CD4+ T cells after ivuxolimab. Low levels of normalized T-cell clonal expansion were also seen in some nonresponding patients. Antigen specificity was not determined for the clonally expanded peripheral T cells. Partial responders in the 0.1-3.0 mg/kg groups had among the lowest normalized peripheral clonal expansion, especially among CD8+ T cells. At doses of 0.1 to 3.0 mg/kg, clonal expansion of both CD4+ and CD8+ T cells in blood was seen between baseline and week 6.

The germline V gene (reference sequence) provides CDR1 SSHAT and CDR2 FNYEAQ. The CDR3 covers 16 residues, taking in both the cysteine and the phenylalanine. The kept DNA is CDR3 alone, 48 bases in frame from the first base. The chain links TRBV7-7 with TRBJ2-3, with 7 central nucleotides matching TRBD1. This receptor was taken from an adult with an advanced solid tumor such as melanoma, head and neck, liver or kidney cancer. Sequencing used CD4+ or CD8+ T cells sorted from blood, obtained in a trial of the OX40 agonist ivuxolimab. The DNA sequence is given as TGTGCTAGCAGCTGGGCAGGGGGAGTCGGTACAGATACGCAGTATTTT. Translation gives CASSWAGGVGTDTQYF. The CDR3 plus the reference TRBV7-7 and TRBJ2-3 genes for the other parts give the full variable domain: GAGVSQSPRYKVTKRGQDVTLRCDPISSHATLYWYQQALGQGPEFLTYFNYEAQPDKSGLPSDRFSAERPEGSISTLTIQRTEQRDSAMYRCASSWAGGVGTDTQYFGPGTRLTVL.